The 2 T cell receptor beta chains in this list originate from one sample, sequenced in a study of CD8 T cells in Susac syndrome. Random hexamers were used to reverse transcribe roughly 0.5 to 1 ug of RNA. TCRdb reanalysed the immunoSEQ multiplex PCR reads using MiXCR and keeps one entry per CDR3 protein. The table includes 170,000 or so distinct CDR3 sequences, approximately 94% detected once. The sample taken for sequencing was CD4+ T cells from PBMCs. The source of these receptors is a human donor with multiple sclerosis.

This chain joins TRBV28 and TRBJ2-1, with 12 nucleotides matching TRBD2. CDR3 length: 14 amino acids. V lost 4 bases to trimming and J lost 7 bases; unmatched junction nucleotides: 2. Germline lookup yields CDR1 MDHEN and CDR2 SYDVKM. As DNA, the CDR3 is TGTGCCAGCAGTTGGACTAGCGGGACGAATGAGCAGTTCTTC. Amino acid sequence: CASSWTSGTNEQFF.

This sequence joins TRBV29-1 and TRBJ1-1; D is possibly TRBD1 (5 bases). Between the trimmed V and J ends, which lost 6 bases and 1 base, there was a span of 12 bases. The CDR3 totals 13 residues. Per germline, CDR1 SQVTM and CDR2 ANQGSEA. The CDR3 spells CSVEGTANTEAFF. Written as DNA, the CDR3 is TGCAGCGTGGAGGGGACGGCGAACACTGAAGCTTTCTTT.